Following are 4 T cell receptor beta chains from one sample sequenced in a study of beta chain features in type 1 diabetes. The whole isolated RNA underwent reverse transcription, so sequencing captured expressed TCRB transcripts. Using immunoSEQ multiplex PCR, the repertoire was profiled, and TCRdb retains in-frame clones only, with some absent. The sample lists nearly 250,000 clones; approximately 14% were seen once. The sample comprised naive CD4+ T cells from blood. These TCRs come from a woman aged 40 to 50 in good health.

This clone was observed a handful of times. V gene TRBV4-1 combines with J gene TRBJ1-5, with D perhaps matching TRBD1 (5 bases). Germline lookup yields CDR1 MGHRA and CDR2 YSYEKL. V lost 3 bases and J 7 bases, leaving 19 bases between the germline ends. This CDR3 spans 16 amino acids. CDR3 DNA: TGCGCCAGCAGCCATGCAGGTGGGGGGGTCGTCCAGCCCCAGCATTTT. Translating it yields CASSHAGGGVVQPQHF.

The chain has TRBV7-6 and TRBJ2-3; tentatively, D is TRBD2 (6 bases). Trimming left V 3 bases short and J 1 base short, with 11 bases between. The CDR3 covers 15 residues. Germline CDR1 reads SGHVS; CDR2 reads FNYEAQ. The CDR3 reads CASSFGGFGTDTQYF. In DNA, the CDR3 is TGTGCCAGCAGCTTCGGAGGGTTTGGCACAGATACGCAGTATTTT.

This clone came up many times. The CDR3 sequence is CASGLPASSYNEQFF. The CDR3, as DNA: TGTGCTAGTGGTTTGCCCGCCAGCTCCTACAATGAGCAGTTCTTC. The chain links TRBV12-5 to TRBJ2-1; D not resolved. Germline CDR1 is LGHNT and CDR2 is FRNRAP. V was trimmed by 2 bases and J by 0 bases, leaving 8 bases between them. This CDR3 spans 15 amino acids.

As regards this clone: Within the sample, other DNA sequences also encode this same CDR3. V is TRBV7-9 and J is TRBJ1-1, with a tentative D call TRBD1 (6 bases). This CDR3 region has 13 residues. CDR1 is SEHNR, CDR2 FQNEAQ, per germline (reference sequence). V was pared by 3 bases and J by 2 bases, with 7 bases between. CDR3 nucleotide sequence: TGTGCCAGCAGCTTGGGACAAAACACTGAAGCTTTCTTT. Amino acids: CASSLGQNTEAFF.